The clone carrying this T cell receptor beta chain was detected ten times or more. The sample's time point: newly diagnosed GD, antithyroid drugs for less than 3 months. Isolated PBMC RNA provided the starting material for the TCR library. This record comes from a study of regulatory T cells in long-lasting Graves disease. Construction of TCR beta libraries relied on iRepertoire HTBI primers and on Arm-PCR targeting CDR3 regions. TCRdb processed the multiplex PCR reads anew with MiXCR; each CDR3 protein has one entry. The table lists approximately 470,000 distinct CDR3 sequences, under 20% of them singletons, with 9% to 15% in the top ten. These data were likewise used in another study, on T cells in Graves' hyperthyroidism and ophthalmopathy. As that study records: TCR CDR3 underwent first-round RT-PCR with the HTBI primer set.

Sequencing was performed on peripheral blood mononuclear cells (PBMCs), taken at new diagnosis, from a patient treated with antithyroid drugs. This clonotype originated in a man between 35 and 55 years old with Graves disease.

The CDR3 coding sequence is TGTGCCAGCAGTCGCATCGGCGCGGGAGGCGGTTATACGCAGTATTTT. Protein sequence: CASSRIGAGGGYTQYF. J is TRBJ2-3 and V is TRBV27, with 8 positions matching TRBD2. V lost 5 bases and J lost 7; bases outside the gene matches: 14. The CDR3 has 16 residues. Germline CDR1 reads MNHEY; CDR2 reads SMNVEV (reference sequence).